These 30 T cell receptor beta chains were all obtained from the same sample, sequenced in a study of T cells in Graves' hyperthyroidism and ophthalmopathy. The CDR3 regions of TCR beta were amplified from RNA transcripts. The primer set for the first-round RT-PCR of the TCR CDR3 was HTBI. MiXCR, applied by TCRdb to the multiplex PCR reads, yields one record per CDR3 protein. Of some 600,000 distinct CDR3 sequences in the sample, around 45% were seen once. Input material: peripheral blood or thyroid tissue (not recorded which). These TCRs come from a woman under 30 with Graves' hyperthyroidism.

Comment on this clonotype: This may stem from a read error, because a much larger clone lies one nucleotide away. The rearrangement uses TRBV2 and TRBJ2-2, with a tentative D call TRBD1 (5 bases). This CDR3 spans 14 amino acids. CDR1 SNHLY and CDR2 FYNNEI come from the germline V gene. V lost 3 bases to trimming and J lost 2 bases, with 7 bases between them. The CDR3 DNA sequence: TGTGCCAGCAGTGACGACAGTAACACCGGGGAGCTGTTTTTT. It is translated as CASSDDSNTGELFF.

This chain connects TRBV9 to TRBJ1-5; D not certain. Germline V gene data show CDR1 as SGDLS and CDR2 as YYNGEE. V lost 4 bases, J lost 3 bases, and 11 bases lay in between. This CDR3 comprises 14 residues. The CDR3 reads CASSPSHYNQPQHF. The CDR3 region has the DNA TGTGCCAGCAGCCCCAGCCACTACAATCAGCCCCAGCATTTT. Drawing the rest from reference TRBV9 and TRBJ1-5, the complete variable domain is DSGVTQTPKHLITATGQRVTLRCSPRSGDLSVYWYQQSLDQGLQFLIQYYNGEERAKGNILERFSAQQFPDLHSELNLSSLELGDSALYFCASSPSHYNQPQHFGDGTRLSIL.

This rearrangement joins TRBV29-1 to TRBJ2-7; D is ambiguous. The CDR3 runs 13 residues. The ends were cut back, 1 base at V and 3 bases at J, with 10 bases in the middle. Germline V CDR1 and CDR2: SQVTM, ANQGSEA. The CDR3 DNA follows: TGCAGCGTTGAAGTGCAGAACCTCTACGAGCAGTACTTC. It yields the protein CSVEVQNLYEQYF.

As for this clonotype: Being one base from a much bigger clone, this may be a read error. The chain joins TRBV15 to TRBJ1-4; 9 bases are shared with TRBD1. The CDR3 covers 15 residues. Germline V gene data show CDR1 as LNHNV and CDR2 as YYDKDF (reference sequence). The V gene end was trimmed by 2 bases and the J gene end by 8 bases; junction bases not matched to a gene: 6. The CDR3 DNA reads TGTGCCACCAGCAGAACAGGGGGCCAGTTAGAAAAACTGTTTTTT. Residues: CATSRTGGQLEKLFF.

On this clonotype itself: Given a much more abundant clone one base away, this may be a read error. J is TRBJ2-5 and V is TRBV19, with D possibly matching TRBD2 (5 bases). CDR1 is LNHDA and CDR2 is SQIVND in the germline V gene (reference sequence). The CDR3 consists of 15 residues. Trimming took 3 bases from V and 5 from J, leaving 16 bases between them. The CDR3 DNA sequence: TGTGCCAGTAGTATGGCGACACGGCGCGGGGAGACCCAGTACTTC. Encoded protein: CASSMATRRGETQYF.

This clonotype has ten or more counts. CDR3 DNA sequence: TGTGCCAGTAGGATCTCTGGGGCCAACGTCCTGACTTTC. Translation: CASRISGANVLTF. V and J are TRBV19 and TRBJ2-6; D gene ambiguous. CDR1 LNHDA and CDR2 SQIVND come from the germline V gene (reference sequence). This CDR3 is built from 13 residues. Trimming stripped 6 bases from V and 0 bases from J, with 3 bases between.

This clonotype showed up just a few times. The chain employs TRBV9 and TRBJ2-7; TRBD2 matches at 10 bases. Germline CDR1 and CDR2: SGDLS and YYNGEE. The CDR3 is made up of 17 amino acids. V dropped 0 bases and J dropped 5; count of bases not matched to a gene: 11. CDR3 DNA sequence: TGTGCCAGCAGCGTAGGGATCAGTCTAGCGGGAGATGACGAGCAGTACTTC. This codes for CASSVGISLAGDDEQYF.

Regarding this clonotype: Possible read error: a much larger clone is one base away. The V call is TRBV2, the J call TRBJ1-2; the D is unclear. The V gene's germline CDR1 is SNHLY and CDR2 FYNNEI. The length of the CDR3 is 13 residues. V was cut by 3 bases and J by 4 bases, with 9 bases left in between. The CDR3: CASSDGQSYGYTF. The CDR3 DNA follows: TGTGCCAGCAGTGACGGGCAGTCCTATGGCTACACCTTC.

The table lists this clonotype with many counts. The chain carries TRBV7-9 and TRBJ2-2; D gene ambiguous. Germline V CDR1 and CDR2: SEHNR, FQNEAQ (reference sequence). V lost 2 bases, J lost 6 bases, and 10 bases lay in between. There are 14 residues in the CDR3. The CDR3 region is CASSLSGPSGELFF. CDR3 DNA: TGTGCCAGCAGCTTATCGGGCCCCTCCGGGGAGCTGTTTTTT.

The V call is TRBV11-1, the J call TRBJ2-7; TRBD1 matches at 9 bases. V lost 6 bases and J lost 3; bases outside the gene matches: 6. The germline V gene has CDR1 SGHAT and CDR2 FQDESV (reference sequence). The CDR3 consists of 14 residues. CDR3 amino acids: CASRKGQGSYEQYF. The CDR3 DNA reads as TGTGCCAGCAGGAAGGGACAGGGAAGCTACGAGCAGTACTTC.

This clonotype has a count of ten or more. The chain has TRBV10-3 and TRBJ2-7; D is undetermined. V lost 2 bases, J lost 6 bases, and 14 bases lay in between. Germline V gives CDR1 ENHRY, CDR2 SYGVKD. CDR3 size: 14 residues. CDR3 DNA: TGTGCCATCAGTGAGCTTTACCCTGAGAGCGAGCAGTACTTC. Encoded protein: CAISELYPESEQYF.

In the case of this clonotype: A much more abundant neighbour one base away suggests this may be a read error. The rearrangement links TRBV2 to TRBJ2-7; D assignment may be TRBD1 or TRBD2 (5 bases each). CDR3 size: 12 residues. Germline V gene lookup returns CDR1 SNHLY and CDR2 FYNNEI. CDR3 residues: CANSQVGDEQYF. CDR3 in DNA: TGTGCCAACAGTCAGGTGGGGGACGAGCAGTACTTC. Full variable domain (outside the CDR3, taken from reference TRBV2 and TRBJ2-7): EPEVTQTPSHQVTQMGQEVILRCVPISNHLYFYWYRQILGQKVEFLVSFYNNEISEKSEIFDDQFSVERPDGSNFTLKIRSTKLEDSAMYFCANSQVGDEQYFGPGTRLTVT.

This clonotype was counted ten times or more. The chain links TRBV2 to TRBJ2-7, with D perhaps being TRBD1 or TRBD2 (5 bases each). Per the germline V gene, CDR1 is SNHLY and CDR2 is FYNNEI. The V end lost 7 bases, the J end lost 6 bases, and 16 bases lay between the germline ends. The CDR3 has 13 amino acids. CDR3 bases: TGTGCCAGCACTACGGGACGGGGCGGCGAGCAGTACTTC. Translating it yields CASTTGRGGEQYF.

CDR3 in amino acids: CAISETGELFF. CDR3 DNA sequence: TGTGCCATCAGTGAGACAGGGGAGCTGTTTTTT. The J gene is TRBJ2-2, the V gene TRBV10-3; the D is unclear. Trimming removed 2 bases from V and 8 bases from J, with 3 bases in between. Germline V CDR1 and CDR2: ENHRY, SYGVKD. This CDR3 spans 11 amino acids.

The rearrangement links TRBV7-9 to TRBJ2-7; 8 bases map to TRBD2. Germline V CDR1 and CDR2: SEHNR, FQNEAQ (reference sequence). J gave up 6 bases and V 5 bases, and 12 bases lay outside the gene matches. This CDR3 has 15 residues. This CDR3 is CASSGLGTSLSEQYF. The CDR3 DNA reads as TGTGCCAGCAGCGGTCTGGGGACTAGTTTATCCGAGCAGTACTTC.

This clonotype was recorded at least ten times. This chain links TRBV19 with TRBJ2-7, with D possibly matching TRBD1 (5 bases). Trimming left V 6 bases short and J 3 bases short, with 9 bases between. Germline CDR1 and CDR2: LNHDA and SQIVND (reference sequence). The CDR3 extends over 12 amino acids. As DNA, the CDR3 is TGTGCCAGTAGCGATACAGGCTACGAGCAGTACTTC. As protein: CASSDTGYEQYF.

This clonotype was observed a handful of times. The genes are TRBV25-1 and TRBJ1-2; TRBD1 matches at 7 bases. CDR1 is MGHDK, CDR2 SYGVNS, per germline. CDR3 size: 16 residues. The V gene end was trimmed by 6 bases and the J gene end by 5 bases; junction bases not matched to a gene: 15. CDR3 loop: CASSYPDRELNYGYTF. The CDR3 DNA reads as TGTGCCAGCAGCTACCCCGACAGGGAACTTAATTATGGCTACACCTTC.

In this sample, this clonotype turned up many times. The chain links TRBV9 to TRBJ1-5; a possible D gene is TRBD1 (6 bases). The germline CDR1 and CDR2 sequences are SGDLS and YYNGEE. Trimming removed 2 bases at V and 1 base at J, with 7 bases between. The CDR3 is 14 residues long. CDR3 amino acids: CASSVGTSNQPQHF. The CDR3 nucleotides read TGTGCCAGCAGCGTCGGGACAAGCAATCAGCCCCAGCATTTT.

The chain employs TRBV20-1 and TRBJ1-6, with 9 positions matching TRBD1. CDR3 length equals 13 residues. V gave up 6 bases and J gave up 9 bases; unmatched junction bases: 6. Per germline, CDR1 DFQATT and CDR2 SNEGSKA (reference sequence). Here the CDR3 reads CSAPGQGFSPLHF. The CDR3 nucleotides are TGCAGTGCCCCGGGACAGGGCTTTTCACCCCTCCACTTT.

There are a few counts of this clonotype. Given a much more abundant clone one base away, this may be a read error. The chain joins TRBV2 to TRBJ1-6; TRBD1 matches 8 bases. The germline CDR1 and CDR2 sequences are SNHLY and FYNNEI. This CDR3 has 13 amino acids. After removal of 10 bases from V and 9 bases from J, the junction contained 8 bases not matched to a gene. CDR3: CATLTGEASPLHF. CDR3 nucleotide sequence: TGTGCCACTCTGACAGGGGAAGCTTCACCCCTCCACTTT.

The rearrangement links TRBV5-1 to TRBJ2-7; D possibly corresponds to TRBD1 (5 bases). The CDR3 totals 15 residues. Germline V CDR1 and CDR2: SGHRS, YFSETQ. V lost 3 bases, J lost 3 bases, and 16 bases lay in between. CDR3 coding DNA: TGCGCCAGCAGCTGGAGTAACAGGCTAGACTACGAGCAGTACTTC. Residues: CASSWSNRLDYEQYF.

Concerning this clonotype: The junction differs from germline at one of its ends, possibly a read error. The chain employs TRBV5-1 and TRBJ2-7; D is possibly TRBD2 (5 bases). Germline CDR1 reads SGHRS; CDR2 reads YFSETQ. This CDR3 comprises 15 residues. This CDR3 is CASSLEVHRTYEQYF. The CDR3 region has the DNA TGTGCCAGCAGCTTGGAGGTTCACAGAACCTACGAGCAGTACTTC.

This clonotype was seen a handful of times. The chain carries TRBV6-4 and TRBJ1-6; tentative D call: TRBD1 (6 bases). Trimming removed 5 bases at V and 7 bases at J, with 9 bases between. Germline-derived CDR1 and CDR2 are MRHNA and SNTAGT. The CDR3 is 13 residues long. CDR3 sequence reads: CASSLQGNSPLHF. The CDR3 DNA follows: TGTGCCAGCAGTTTACAGGGAAATTCACCCCTCCACTTT.

The chain recombines TRBV20-1 with TRBJ1-4; 8 nucleotides line up with TRBD1. The CDR3 is made up of 13 amino acids. CDR1 and CDR2 from the germline V gene are DFQATT and SNEGSKA (reference sequence). V lost 2 bases to trimming and J lost 7 bases; unmatched junction nucleotides: 3. CDR3 in amino acids: CSARITGGEKLFF. The CDR3 DNA reads TGCAGTGCTAGAATCACAGGGGGTGAAAAACTGTTTTTT.

This clonotype was detected a few times. V usage is TRBV19 and J usage is TRBJ1-3; D ambiguous. V gave up 4 bases and J gave up 0 bases, with 7 bases separating them. The germline V gene has CDR1 LNHDA and CDR2 SQIVND (reference sequence). CDR3 length equals 14 residues. The DNA of the CDR3 is TGTGCCAGTAGTAGGGAAAGCTCTGGAAACACCATATATTTT. Its protein is CASSRESSGNTIYF.

As regards this clonotype: This sequence may be a read error, since a much larger clone differs from it by one base. This chain uses TRBV24-1 with TRBJ2-2; TRBD1 or TRBD2 may be the D gene (5 bases each). The length of the CDR3 is 13 residues. CDR1 KGHDR and CDR2 SFDVKD come from the germline V gene. The DNA of the CDR3 is TGTGCCACCGGGGGAAGGGTAACCGGGGAGCCGTTTTTT. Encoded protein: CATGGRVTGEPFF.

CDR3 bases: TGCAGCGTTGAACTAGCGGGAGGGGAGCAGTACTTC. Amino acid sequence: CSVELAGGEQYF. The chain links TRBV29-1 to TRBJ2-7; TRBD2 matches 12 bases. Germline V lookup: CDR1 SQVTM, CDR2 ANQGSEA. Germline trimming cut 2 bases from V and 7 bases from J; bases unmatched to any gene: 0. The CDR3 extends over 12 amino acids.

This clonotype was observed a few times. The genes are TRBV12-3 or TRBV12-4 and TRBJ1-5; 9 bases fit TRBD1. Trimming took 5 bases from V and 5 from J; bases not matched to a gene: 4. CDR3 length: 14 amino acids. The CDR3 DNA reads as TGTGCCAGCAGTACCGACAGGGGGGATCAGCCCCAGCATTTT. Amino acids: CASSTDRGDQPQHF.

The rearrangement uses TRBV25-1 and TRBJ2-3, with TRBD2 as a possible D gene (7 bases). The CDR3 is made up of 16 amino acids. CDR1 and CDR2 (germline): MGHDK, SYGVNS. V was shortened by 8 bases and J by 5 bases, with 23 bases between the two germline ends. CDR3: CASQTGRASAVDTQYF. CDR3 coding DNA: TGTGCCAGCCAAACAGGGAGGGCTAGCGCGGTAGATACGCAGTATTTT.

The V call is TRBV29-1, the J call TRBJ1-1; a possible D gene is TRBD1 (6 bases). The CDR3 length is 14 residues. The V end lost 5 bases, the J end lost 4 bases, and 17 bases lay between the germline ends. In germline, CDR1 is SQVTM, CDR2 ANQGSEA. The CDR3 DNA follows: TGCAGCGTTTGGAGTGGACCCAGGGGCACTGAAGCTTTCTTT. As protein: CSVWSGPRGTEAFF.